These 22 T cell receptor beta chains originate from one sample sequenced in a study of blood T cell repertoires in COVID-19. Measured with immunoSEQ multiplex PCR; TCRdb has only the in-frame clones, and not every one. Of around 700,000 clones listed, 85% to 90% are singletons. Material for sequencing was peripheral blood. Receptors were obtained from a woman aged 18 to 35 with acute or convalescent COVID-19.

This clone is a singleton in its sample. The V call is TRBV19, the J call TRBJ1-1, with 8 positions matching TRBD1. The germline V gene encodes CDR1 LNHDA and CDR2 SQIVND (reference sequence). V shed 4 bases and J 7 bases; nucleotides not matched to a gene: 8. This CDR3 has 14 residues. The CDR3 here is CASSNPQGGVEAFF. CDR3 sequence (DNA): TGTGCCAGTAGTAACCCACAGGGGGGAGTTGAAGCTTTCTTT. Full variable domain (outside the CDR3, taken from reference TRBV19 and TRBJ1-1): DGGITQSPKYLFRKEGQNVTLSCEQNLNHDAMYWYRQDPGQGLRLIYYSQIVNDFQKGDIAEGYSVSREKKESFPLTVTSAQKNPTAFYLCASSNPQGGVEAFFGQGTRLTVV.

CDR3 nucleotide sequence: TGTGCCAGCAGCTTAGGAGGAGGGGGCGTTGGCTACACCTTC. This sequence encodes CASSLGGGGVGYTF. The chain employs TRBV11-2 and TRBJ1-2; 7 nucleotides agree with TRBD1. The CDR3 is 14 residues long. The germline V gene encodes CDR1 SGHAT and CDR2 FQNNGV. The V and J ends lost 1 base and 7 bases, in that order; junction bases with no gene match: 6.

The chain joins TRBV6-2 or TRBV6-3 to TRBJ2-7; D is unclear. Germline V lookup: CDR1 MNHEY, CDR2 SVGEGT. The CDR3 extends over 14 amino acids. Trimming stripped 7 bases from V and 2 bases from J, with 15 bases between. The CDR3, as DNA: TGTGCCAGCACCCCCTCAGTTGAACCCTACGAGCAGTACTTC. Translated, it gives CASTPSVEPYEQYF.

This rearrangement joins TRBV6-4 to TRBJ1-1; TRBD1 is a possible D gene (5 bases). The CDR3 runs to 16 residues. Germline lookup yields CDR1 MRHNA and CDR2 SNTAGT. Trimming stripped 9 bases from V and 0 bases from J, with 20 bases between. This CDR3 is CARGQGIHPMNTEAFF. CDR3 nucleotides: TGTGCCAGAGGACAAGGAATTCACCCGATGAACACTGAAGCTTTCTTT.

The rearrangement uses TRBV5-1 and TRBJ1-2; the match to TRBD1 covers 7 bases. This CDR3 spans 14 amino acids. Germline V lookup: CDR1 SGHRS, CDR2 YFSETQ. Germline trimming cut 3 bases from V and 4 bases from J; bases unmatched to any gene: 6. CDR3 coding DNA: TGCGCCAGCAGCTCCTCAGGGGGTCTCTATGGCTACACCTTC. It codes for CASSSSGGLYGYTF.

The rearrangement uses TRBV18 and TRBJ1-5, with TRBD1 as a possible D gene (5 bases). With 2 bases removed from V and 0 bases from J, the gap between germline ends came to 11 bases. The CDR3 loop spans 16 amino acids. The germline V gene has CDR1 KGHSH and CDR2 LQKENI. The DNA for the CDR3 is TGTGCCAGCTCACCAGCAGGGAAATATAGCAATCAGCCCCAGCATTTT. This translates into CASSPAGKYSNQPQHF.

The CDR3 loop reads CASSLAANEAFF. DNA of the CDR3: TGTGCCAGCAGCTTAGCGGCCAATGAAGCTTTCTTT. The V call is TRBV7-9, the J call TRBJ1-1, with unresolved D. Germline V gene lookup returns CDR1 SEHNR and CDR2 FQNEAQ (reference sequence). V shed 0 bases and J shed 7 bases, with 6 bases lying between them. This CDR3 is 12 amino acids long. Based on the CDR3 plus reference TRBV7-9 and TRBJ1-1, the full variable domain is DTGVSQNPRHKITKRGQNVTFRCDPISEHNRLYWYRQTLGQGPEFLTYFQNEAQLEKSRLLSDRFSAERPKGSFSTLEIQRTEQGDSAMYLCASSLAANEAFFGQGTRLTVV.

This clone came up once. This rearrangement joins TRBV7-9 to TRBJ2-7; D is perhaps TRBD1 (6 bases). The V gene lost 4 bases and the J gene lost 0 bases, with 19 bases spanning the gap. Germline V gene data show CDR1 as SEHNR and CDR2 as FQNEAQ (reference sequence). The CDR3 contains 17 residues. The CDR3 protein is CASSSRNTPGHSYEQYF. Here the CDR3 DNA reads TGTGCCAGCAGCTCTCGGAATACCCCGGGACACTCCTACGAGCAGTACTTC.

The CDR3 loop reads CATKTVRDYGYTF. The CDR3 nucleotides are TGTGCCACCAAAACGGTTCGCGACTATGGCTACACCTTC. The chain carries TRBV28 and TRBJ1-2; unclear D gene. CDR1 and CDR2 from the germline V gene are MDHEN and SYDVKM. The V gene lost 10 bases and the J gene lost 3 bases, with 15 bases spanning the gap. This CDR3 comprises 13 residues.

This clone was found once. The CDR3 sequence is CASSTGGSEQYF. The CDR3 DNA sequence: TGTGCCAGCAGTACAGGGGGGTCCGAGCAGTACTTC. The chain combines TRBV2 with TRBJ2-7; 8 bases are shared with TRBD1. The CDR3 is made up of 12 amino acids. After removal of 5 bases from V and 6 bases from J, the junction contained 3 bases not matched to a gene. CDR1 and CDR2 (germline): SNHLY, FYNNEI.

This chain connects TRBV9 to TRBJ1-2, with 8 nucleotides matching TRBD1. The CDR3 consists of 17 residues. V lost 4 bases, J lost 6 bases, and 17 bases stayed unmatched. Germline V gene lookup returns CDR1 SGDLS and CDR2 YYNGEE. In DNA, the CDR3 is TGTGCCAGCAGCCCATCCAAGACAGGGGTAGCGTCCGATGGCTACACCTTC. It yields the protein CASSPSKTGVASDGYTF.

This clone was observed once. The V and J genes are TRBV18 and TRBJ1-6, with 7 bases lining up with TRBD1. Germline assignment: CDR1 KGHSH and CDR2 LQKENI. The CDR3 covers 16 residues. Trimming at V came to 4 bases and at J to 14 bases, leaving 17 bases not matched to a gene. This CDR3 is CASSLKGPSTGLTLHF. CDR3 nucleotide sequence: TGTGCCAGCTCACTGAAGGGACCCTCGACAGGGCTCACCCTCCACTTT.

This chain connects TRBV30 to TRBJ1-1; TRBD1 might be the D (5 bases). V lost 0 bases and J lost 1, with 9 bases in between. The CDR3 is 14 amino acids. CDR1 GTSNPN and CDR2 SVGIG come from the germline V gene (reference sequence). This chain's CDR3 is CAWSVGGWNTEAFF. The CDR3 DNA sequence: TGTGCCTGGAGTGTCGGGGGTTGGAACACTGAAGCTTTCTTT. The full variable domain, with the rest looked up from reference TRBV30 and TRBJ1-1, is SQTIHQWPATLVQPVGSPLSLECTVEGTSNPNLYWYRQAAGRGLQLLFYSVGIGQISSEVPQNLSASRPQDRQFILSSKKLLLSDSGFYLCAWSVGGWNTEAFFGQGTRLTVV.

V and J are TRBV5-6 and TRBJ1-2; D is unresolved. The CDR3 has 15 amino acids. Germline lookup yields CDR1 SGHDT and CDR2 YYEEEE. V lost 1 base, J lost 8 bases, and 18 bases lay in between. CDR3 region: CASSLYSGGFVGYTF. CDR3 sequence (DNA): TGTGCCAGCAGCTTGTATTCGGGCGGGTTCGTGGGCTACACCTTC.

CDR3 DNA: TGTGCCAGTAGTATCAGGGGACAGGGTGGAACTGAAGCTTTCTTT. This sequence encodes CASSIRGQGGTEAFF. The chain has TRBV19 and TRBJ1-1; TRBD1 matches at 9 bases. This CDR3 is built from 15 residues. Germline lookup yields CDR1 LNHDA and CDR2 SQIVND (reference sequence). Trimming removed 3 bases from V and 5 bases from J; junction bases left unmatched: 7.

This clone was seen once. The chain couples TRBV7-2 to TRBJ2-1, with D unclear. Germline V gene data show CDR1 as SGHTA and CDR2 as FQGNSA. The V and J ends lost 5 bases and 4 bases respectively, with 6 bases between them. The CDR3 consists of 12 residues. CDR3 in amino acids: CASSPTYNEQFF. The DNA of the CDR3 is TGTGCCAGCAGCCCCACTTACAATGAGCAGTTCTTC.

This clone came up once. The chain carries TRBV24-1 and TRBJ2-7; weak D call: TRBD1 (5 bases). Per the germline V gene, CDR1 is KGHDR and CDR2 is SFDVKD. The V and J ends lost 7 bases and 4 bases respectively, with 16 bases between them. The CDR3 runs 14 residues. The CDR3 is CATRLQASFYEQYF. Here the CDR3 DNA reads TGTGCCACCAGGTTACAGGCCAGTTTTTACGAGCAGTACTTC.

The chain combines TRBV4-3 with TRBJ1-5, with 9 bases matching TRBD1. In germline, CDR1 is LGHNA, CDR2 YSLEER. This CDR3 is built from 18 residues. The junction had 13 bases not matched to a gene; V was cut back by 3 bases and J by 4 bases. CDR3: CASSHPLAGTGINQPQHF. CDR3 in DNA: TGCGCCAGCAGCCACCCTTTAGCCGGGACAGGGATAAATCAGCCCCAGCATTTT.

V gene TRBV7-9 combines with J gene TRBJ2-2; D is perhaps TRBD2 (5 bases). The germline V gene encodes CDR1 SEHNR and CDR2 FQNEAQ (reference sequence). The CDR3 extends over 15 amino acids. With 5 bases removed from V and 8 bases from J, the gap between germline ends came to 18 bases. This CDR3 reads CASSTVHRTGGELFF. The CDR3 nucleotides read TGTGCCAGCAGCACCGTACATAGGACGGGAGGGGAGCTGTTTTTT.

The CDR3 sequence: CASSRTGDAFF. The CDR3, as DNA: TGTGCCAGCAGCCGGACAGGGGACGCTTTCTTT. This chain links TRBV7-2 with TRBJ1-1, with 9 bases matching TRBD1. CDR1 is SGHTA, CDR2 FQGNSA, per germline. J gave up 11 bases and V 5 bases, and 3 bases lay outside the gene matches. The CDR3 has 11 residues. The entire variable domain, with the rest obtained from reference TRBV7-2 and TRBJ1-1, is as follows: GAGVSQSPSNKVTEKGKDVELRCDPISGHTALYWYRQSLGQGLEFLIYFQGNSAPDKSGLPSDRFSAERTGGSVSTLTIQRTQQEDSAVYLCASSRTGDAFFGQGTRLTVV.

The chain carries TRBV5-1 and TRBJ1-1; possibly TRBD1 for D (5 bases). Trimming removed 2 bases at V and 12 bases at J, with 11 bases between. The CDR3 extends over 11 amino acids. Germline CDR1 reads SGHRS; CDR2 reads YFSETQ. Here the CDR3 reads CASSFGGRPFF. In nucleotides, the CDR3 is TGCGCCAGCAGCTTCGGGGGGAGGCCTTTCTTT.

The chain combines TRBV7-2 with TRBJ2-7, with 10 bases that match TRBD2. CDR1 and CDR2 from the germline V gene are SGHTA and FQGNSA. V dropped 1 base and J dropped 1; count of bases not matched to a gene: 4. This CDR3 region has 16 residues. The CDR3 spells CASSLGSTSGSYEQYF. The CDR3 DNA follows: TGTGCCAGCAGCTTAGGGTCGACTAGCGGGTCCTACGAGCAGTACTTC.